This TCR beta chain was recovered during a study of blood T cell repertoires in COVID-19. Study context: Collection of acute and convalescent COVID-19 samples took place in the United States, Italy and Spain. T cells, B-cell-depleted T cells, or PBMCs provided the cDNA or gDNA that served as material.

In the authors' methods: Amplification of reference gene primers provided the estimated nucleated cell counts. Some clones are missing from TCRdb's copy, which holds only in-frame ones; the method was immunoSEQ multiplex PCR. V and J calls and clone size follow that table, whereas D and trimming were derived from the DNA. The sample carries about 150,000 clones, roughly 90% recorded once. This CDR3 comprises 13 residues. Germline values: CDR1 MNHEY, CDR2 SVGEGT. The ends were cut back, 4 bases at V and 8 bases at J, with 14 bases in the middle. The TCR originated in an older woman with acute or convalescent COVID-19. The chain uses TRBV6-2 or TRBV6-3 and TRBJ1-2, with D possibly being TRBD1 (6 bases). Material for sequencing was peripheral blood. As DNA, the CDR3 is TGTGCCAGCAGTTCCCTCGACAGGAACGGCTACACCTTC. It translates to CASSSLDRNGYTF.